This TCR beta chain was recovered during a study of monozygotic twins with inflammatory bowel disease. TCRdb reprocessed the 5' RACE reads, with one entry per CDR3 protein and no DNA. Here the sample table reports about 200,000 distinct CDR3 sequences. Germline CDR1 reads SGHKS; CDR2 reads YYEKEE (reference sequence). This CDR3 comprises 14 residues. Sequencing was carried out using blood. This rearrangement joins TRBV5-5 to TRBJ2-1. This TCR was recovered from a human donor with ulcerative colitis or Crohn's disease, or a healthy co-twin of an affected twin (not recorded which). The CDR3 protein is CASSLGQANNEQFF.